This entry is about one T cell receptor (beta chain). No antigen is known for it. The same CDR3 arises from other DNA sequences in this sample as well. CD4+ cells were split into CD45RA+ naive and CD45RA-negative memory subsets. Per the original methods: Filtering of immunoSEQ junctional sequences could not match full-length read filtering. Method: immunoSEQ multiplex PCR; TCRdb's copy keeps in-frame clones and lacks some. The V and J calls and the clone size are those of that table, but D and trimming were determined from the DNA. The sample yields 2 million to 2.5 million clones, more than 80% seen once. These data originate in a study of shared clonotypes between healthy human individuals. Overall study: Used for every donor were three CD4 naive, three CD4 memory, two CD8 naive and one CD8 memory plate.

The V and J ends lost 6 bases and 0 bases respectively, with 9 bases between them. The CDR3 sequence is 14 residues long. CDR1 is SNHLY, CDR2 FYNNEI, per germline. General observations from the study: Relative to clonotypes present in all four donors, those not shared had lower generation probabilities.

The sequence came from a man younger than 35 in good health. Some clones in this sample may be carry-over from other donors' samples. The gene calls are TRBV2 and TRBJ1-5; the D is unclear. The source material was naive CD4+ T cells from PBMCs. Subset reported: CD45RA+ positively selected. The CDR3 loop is CASSPDGSNQPQHF. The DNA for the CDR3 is TGTGCCAGCAGCCCCGACGGTAGCAATCAGCCCCAGCATTTT.